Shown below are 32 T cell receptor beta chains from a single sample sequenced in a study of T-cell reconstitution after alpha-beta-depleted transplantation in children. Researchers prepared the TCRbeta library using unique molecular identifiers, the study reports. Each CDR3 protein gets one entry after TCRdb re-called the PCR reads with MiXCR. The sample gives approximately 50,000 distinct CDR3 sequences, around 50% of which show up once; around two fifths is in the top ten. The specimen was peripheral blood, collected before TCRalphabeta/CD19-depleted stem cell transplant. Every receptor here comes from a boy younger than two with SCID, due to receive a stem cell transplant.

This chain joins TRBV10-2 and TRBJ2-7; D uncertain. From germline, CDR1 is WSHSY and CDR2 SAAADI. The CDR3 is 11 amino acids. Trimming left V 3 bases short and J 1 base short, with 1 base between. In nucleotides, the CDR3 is TGCGCCAGCAGTGAATCCTACGAGCAGTACTTC. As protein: CASSESYEQYF.

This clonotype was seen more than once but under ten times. The CDR3 loop is CASSGTGIGQYF. The CDR3 DNA is TGTGCCAGCAGCGGGACAGGGATTGGGCAGTATTTT. The chain is built from TRBV6-1 and TRBJ2-3, with 9 bases matching TRBD1. Looked up from germline, CDR1 is MNHNS and CDR2 is SASEGT. V lost 6 bases to trimming and J lost 11 bases; unmatched junction nucleotides: 6. CDR3 length: 12 residues.

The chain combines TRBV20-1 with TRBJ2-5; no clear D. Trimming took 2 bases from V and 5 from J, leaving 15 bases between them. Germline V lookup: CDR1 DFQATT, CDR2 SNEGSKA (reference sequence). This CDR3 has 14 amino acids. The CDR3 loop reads CSARTDIESETQYF. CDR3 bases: TGCAGTGCTAGAACAGATATCGAGTCGGAGACCCAGTACTTC.

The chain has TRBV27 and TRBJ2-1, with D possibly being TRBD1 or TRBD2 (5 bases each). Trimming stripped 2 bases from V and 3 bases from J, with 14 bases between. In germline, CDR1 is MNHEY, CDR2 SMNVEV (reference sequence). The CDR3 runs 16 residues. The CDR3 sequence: CASSLRGLVSYNEQFF. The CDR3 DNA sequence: TGTGCCAGCAGTTTACGGGGCCTGGTAAGCTACAATGAGCAGTTCTTC.

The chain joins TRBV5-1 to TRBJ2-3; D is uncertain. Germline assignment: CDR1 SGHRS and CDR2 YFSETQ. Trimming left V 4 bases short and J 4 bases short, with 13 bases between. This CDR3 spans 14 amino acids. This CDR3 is CASSRPVGADTQYF. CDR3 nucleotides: TGCGCCAGCAGCCGACCGGTTGGTGCAGATACGCAGTATTTT.

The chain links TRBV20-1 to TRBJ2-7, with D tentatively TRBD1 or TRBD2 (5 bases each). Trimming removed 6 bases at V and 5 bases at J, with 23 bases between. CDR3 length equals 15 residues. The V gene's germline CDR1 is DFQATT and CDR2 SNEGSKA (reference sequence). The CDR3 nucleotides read TGCAGTGCGCCCTCGCCGGGACCCAAGGCTAACGAGCAGTACTTC. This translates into CSAPSPGPKANEQYF.

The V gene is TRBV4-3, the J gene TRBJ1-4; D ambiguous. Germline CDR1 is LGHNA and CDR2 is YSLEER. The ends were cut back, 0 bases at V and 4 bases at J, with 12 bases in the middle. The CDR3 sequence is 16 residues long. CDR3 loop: CASSQEMGSSNEKLFF. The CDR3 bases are TGCGCCAGCAGCCAAGAAATGGGGTCCAGTAATGAAAAACTGTTTTTT.

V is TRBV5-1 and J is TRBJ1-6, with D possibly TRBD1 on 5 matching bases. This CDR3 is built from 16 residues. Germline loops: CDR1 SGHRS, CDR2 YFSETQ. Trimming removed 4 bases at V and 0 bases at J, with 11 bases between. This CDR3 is CASSPDSSSYNSPLHF. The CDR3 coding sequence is TGCGCCAGCAGCCCAGACAGTAGCTCCTATAATTCACCCCTCCACTTT.

Here the CDR3 reads CASSFTGDTGELFF. The DNA of the CDR3 is TGTGCCAGCAGTTTTACAGGGGACACCGGGGAGCTGTTTTTT. The genes are TRBV12-3 or TRBV12-4 and TRBJ2-2; TRBD1 matches 7 bases. The CDR3 has 14 amino acids. The trim removed 3 bases at V and 3 bases at J, leaving 1 base unmatched.

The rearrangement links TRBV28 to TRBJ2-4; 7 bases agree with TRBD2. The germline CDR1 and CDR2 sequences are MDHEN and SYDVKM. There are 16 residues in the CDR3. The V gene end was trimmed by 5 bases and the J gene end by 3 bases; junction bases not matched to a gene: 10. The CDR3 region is CASSRGGGLGKNIQYF. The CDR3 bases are TGTGCCAGCAGTCGTGGGGGGGGGTTGGGCAAAAACATTCAGTACTTC.

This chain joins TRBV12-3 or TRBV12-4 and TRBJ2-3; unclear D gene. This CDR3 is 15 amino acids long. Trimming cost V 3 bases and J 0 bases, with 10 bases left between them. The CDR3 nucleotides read TGTGCCAGCAGTTTTAACCGCCGAAGCACAGATACGCAGTATTTT. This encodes CASSFNRRSTDTQYF.

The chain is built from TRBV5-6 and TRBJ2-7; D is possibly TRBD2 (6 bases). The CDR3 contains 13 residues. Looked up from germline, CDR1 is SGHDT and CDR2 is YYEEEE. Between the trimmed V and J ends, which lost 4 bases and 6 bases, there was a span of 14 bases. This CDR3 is CASSPGTPREQYF. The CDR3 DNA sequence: TGTGCCAGCAGCCCCGGGACTCCTCGCGAGCAGTACTTC.

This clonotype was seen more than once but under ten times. Here the CDR3 DNA reads TGTGCCAGCAGTGAAGCGGGGGGGTACAATGAGCAGTTCTTC. Its protein is CASSEAGGYNEQFF. The J gene is TRBJ2-1, the V gene TRBV6-1, with TRBD2 matching over 7 bases. CDR1 and CDR2 (germline): MNHNS, SASEGT. The CDR3 contains 14 residues. V dropped 0 bases and J dropped 4; count of bases not matched to a gene: 0.

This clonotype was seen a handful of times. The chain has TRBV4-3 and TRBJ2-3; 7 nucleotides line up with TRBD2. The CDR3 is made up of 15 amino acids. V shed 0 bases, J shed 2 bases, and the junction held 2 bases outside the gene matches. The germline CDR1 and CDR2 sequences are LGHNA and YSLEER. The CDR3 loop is CASSQDAGVTDTQYF. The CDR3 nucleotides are TGCGCCAGCAGCCAAGATGCGGGGGTCACAGATACGCAGTATTTT.

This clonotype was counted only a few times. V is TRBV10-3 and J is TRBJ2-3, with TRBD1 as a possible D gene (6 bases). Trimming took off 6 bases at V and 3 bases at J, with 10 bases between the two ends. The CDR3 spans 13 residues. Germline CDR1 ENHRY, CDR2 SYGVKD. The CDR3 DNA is TGTGCCATCAGCAGGGGTGGGACAGATACGCAGTATTTT. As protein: CAISRGGTDTQYF.

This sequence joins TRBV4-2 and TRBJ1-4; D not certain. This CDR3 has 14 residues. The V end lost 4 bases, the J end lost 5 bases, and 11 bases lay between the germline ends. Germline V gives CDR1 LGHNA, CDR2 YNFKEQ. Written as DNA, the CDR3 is TGTGCCAGCAGCCCCCCGGCCAGGAATGAAAAACTGTTTTTT. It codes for CASSPPARNEKLFF.

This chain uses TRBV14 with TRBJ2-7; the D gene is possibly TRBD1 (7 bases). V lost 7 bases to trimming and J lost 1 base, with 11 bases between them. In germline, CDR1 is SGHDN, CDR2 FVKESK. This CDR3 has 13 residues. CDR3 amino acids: CASKAGQSYEQYF. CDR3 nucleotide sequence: TGTGCCAGCAAGGCGGGACAGTCCTACGAGCAGTACTTC.

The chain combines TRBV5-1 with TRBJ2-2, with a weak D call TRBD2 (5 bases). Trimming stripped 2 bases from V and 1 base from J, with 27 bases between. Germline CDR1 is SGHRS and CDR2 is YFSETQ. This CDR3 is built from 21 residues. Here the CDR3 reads CASSLNQIRRTGPQNTGELFF. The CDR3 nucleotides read TGCGCCAGCAGCTTAAACCAAATCCGGAGGACTGGTCCCCAGAACACCGGGGAGCTGTTTTTT.

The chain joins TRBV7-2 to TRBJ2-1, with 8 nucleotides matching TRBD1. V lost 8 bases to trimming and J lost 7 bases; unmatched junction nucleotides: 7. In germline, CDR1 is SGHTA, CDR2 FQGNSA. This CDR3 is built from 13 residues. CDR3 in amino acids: CASGQGAGNEQFF. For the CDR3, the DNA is TGTGCCAGCGGGCAGGGGGCGGGTAATGAGCAGTTCTTC.

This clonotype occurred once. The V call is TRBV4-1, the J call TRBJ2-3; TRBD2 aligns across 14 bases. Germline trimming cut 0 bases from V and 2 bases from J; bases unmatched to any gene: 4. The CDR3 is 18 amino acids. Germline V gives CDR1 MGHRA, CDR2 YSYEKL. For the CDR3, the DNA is TGCGCCAGCAGCCAAGATGGACTAGCGGGGGGCCCCACAGATACGCAGTATTTT. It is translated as CASSQDGLAGGPTDTQYF.

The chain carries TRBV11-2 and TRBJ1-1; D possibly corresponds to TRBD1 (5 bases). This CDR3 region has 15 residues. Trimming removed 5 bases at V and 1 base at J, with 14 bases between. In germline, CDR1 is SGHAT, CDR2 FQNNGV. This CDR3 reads CASSPNQGRNTEAFF. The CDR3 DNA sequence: TGTGCCAGCAGCCCCAATCAGGGAAGGAACACTGAAGCTTTCTTT.

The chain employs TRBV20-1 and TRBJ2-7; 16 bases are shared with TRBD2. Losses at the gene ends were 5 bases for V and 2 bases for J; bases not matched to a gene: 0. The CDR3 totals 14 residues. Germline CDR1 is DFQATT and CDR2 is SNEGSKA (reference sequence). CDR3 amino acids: CSAGTSGGAYEQYF. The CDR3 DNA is TGCAGTGCTGGGACTAGCGGGGGGGCCTACGAGCAGTACTTC.

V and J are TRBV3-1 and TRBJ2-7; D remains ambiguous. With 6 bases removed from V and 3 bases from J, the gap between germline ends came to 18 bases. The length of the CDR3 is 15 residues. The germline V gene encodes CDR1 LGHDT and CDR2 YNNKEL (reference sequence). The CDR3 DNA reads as TGTGCCAGCAGTCGGATGGTGGCATCTTTCTACGAGCAGTACTTC. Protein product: CASSRMVASFYEQYF.

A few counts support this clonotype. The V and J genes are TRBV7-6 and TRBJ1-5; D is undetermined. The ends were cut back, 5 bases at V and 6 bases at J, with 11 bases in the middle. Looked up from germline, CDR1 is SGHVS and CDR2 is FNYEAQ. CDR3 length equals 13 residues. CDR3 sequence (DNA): TGTGCCAGCAGCCGTAGGGCTGGTCAGCCCCAGCATTTT. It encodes CASSRRAGQPQHF.

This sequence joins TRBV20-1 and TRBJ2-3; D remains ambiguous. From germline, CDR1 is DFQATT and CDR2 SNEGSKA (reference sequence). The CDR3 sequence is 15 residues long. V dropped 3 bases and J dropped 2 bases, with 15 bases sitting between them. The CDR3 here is CSASLYSSFTDTQYF. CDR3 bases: TGCAGTGCTAGTCTATACTCCTCTTTCACAGATACGCAGTATTTT.

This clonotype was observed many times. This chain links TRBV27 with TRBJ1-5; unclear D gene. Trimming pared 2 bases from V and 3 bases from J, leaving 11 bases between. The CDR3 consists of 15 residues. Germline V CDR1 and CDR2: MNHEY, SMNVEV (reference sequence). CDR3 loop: CASSLGGWNNQPQHF. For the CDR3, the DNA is TGTGCCAGCAGTTTAGGAGGGTGGAACAATCAGCCCCAGCATTTT.

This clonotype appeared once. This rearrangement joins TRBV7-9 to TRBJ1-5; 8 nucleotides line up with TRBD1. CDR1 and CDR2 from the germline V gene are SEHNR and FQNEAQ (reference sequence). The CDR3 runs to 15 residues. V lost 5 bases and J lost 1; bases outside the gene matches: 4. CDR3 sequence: CASSTQGVSNQPQHF. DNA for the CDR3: TGTGCCAGCAGCACACAGGGGGTGAGCAATCAGCCCCAGCATTTT.

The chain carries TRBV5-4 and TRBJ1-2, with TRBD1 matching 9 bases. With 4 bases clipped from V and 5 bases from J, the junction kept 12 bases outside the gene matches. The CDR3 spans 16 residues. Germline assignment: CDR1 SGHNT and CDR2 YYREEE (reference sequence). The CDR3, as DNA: TGTGCCAGCAGCCCTGGAACGGGACAGGGACGATATGGCTACACCTTC. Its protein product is CASSPGTGQGRYGYTF.

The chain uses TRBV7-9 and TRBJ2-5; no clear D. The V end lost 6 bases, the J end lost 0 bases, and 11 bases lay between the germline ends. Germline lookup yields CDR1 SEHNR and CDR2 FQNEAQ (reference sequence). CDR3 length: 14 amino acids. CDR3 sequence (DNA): TGTGCCAGCAGATCTTCCGGGCACCAAGAGACCCAGTACTTC. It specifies CASRSSGHQETQYF.

CDR3 bases: TGCAGTGGCAGGGGGGGCCCCCGGGGAGAGACCCAGTACTTC. Residues: CSGRGGPRGETQYF. This chain uses TRBV20-1 with TRBJ2-5; perhaps D is TRBD1 or TRBD2 (7 bases each). This CDR3 is 14 amino acids long. The V end was cut by 7 bases, the J end by 4 bases, with 19 bases between. Germline CDR1 and CDR2: DFQATT and SNEGSKA (reference sequence).

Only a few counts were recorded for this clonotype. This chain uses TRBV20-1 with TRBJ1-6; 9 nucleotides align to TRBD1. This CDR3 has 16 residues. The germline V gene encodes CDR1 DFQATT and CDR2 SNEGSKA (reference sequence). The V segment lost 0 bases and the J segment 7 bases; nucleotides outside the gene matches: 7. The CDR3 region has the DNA TGCAGTGCTAGAGACTCGGGACAGGGAGGCAATTCACCCCTCCACTTT. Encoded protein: CSARDSGQGGNSPLHF.

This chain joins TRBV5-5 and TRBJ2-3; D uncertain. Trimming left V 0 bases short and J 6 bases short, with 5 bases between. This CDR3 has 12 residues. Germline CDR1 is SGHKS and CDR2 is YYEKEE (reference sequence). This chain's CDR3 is CASSLASDTQYF. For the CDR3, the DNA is TGTGCCAGCAGCTTGGCCAGCGATACGCAGTATTTT.